The next 6 T cell receptor beta chains were all read from a single sample in a study of T cells after posttransplantation cyclophosphamide. Control samples came 1 year after myeloablative marrow transplants with methotrexate plus calcineurin inhibitor. The protocol was immunoSEQ multiplex PCR, while the TCRdb copy is restricted to in-frame clones and leaves out a portion. The sample holds roughly 10,000 clones; around 90% are singletons and the top ten take around 4%. Sequenced material: PBMCs, taken about 430 days after allogeneic stem cell transplant with calcineurin inhibitor and methotrexate. These receptors all come from a male patient aged 45 to 59 who received an allogeneic stem cell transplant from an unrelated donor, was CMV-positive, and had chronic GVHD only. Some of the T cells might come from the graft donor.

A remark on this clone: Compared with germline, one end of the junction differs, possibly owing to a read error. The V gene is TRBV7-2, the J gene TRBJ1-1, with no clear D. The V gene's germline CDR1 is SGHTA and CDR2 FQGNSA. This CDR3 is 11 amino acids long. For the CDR3, the DNA is TGTGCCAGCAGCTTAGGGAGGGCCGCCGAATTT. This codes for CASSLGRAAEF.

This clone showed up just a few times. The chain joins TRBV10-1 to TRBJ2-7, with D possibly being TRBD1 (5 bases). CDR1 and CDR2 from the germline V gene are WNHNN and SYGVQD (reference sequence). V was trimmed by 6 bases and J by 4 bases, leaving 13 bases between them. This CDR3 spans 13 amino acids. The chain's CDR3 is CASSSRVCYEQYF. CDR3 nucleotides: TGCGCCAGCAGCTCCAGGGTATGTTACGAGCAGTACTTC.

CDR3 residues: CASSLGGQGNTEAFF. The CDR3 nucleotides read TGCGCCAGCAGCTTGGGAGGACAGGGAAACACTGAAGCTTTCTTT. The chain uses TRBV5-1 and TRBJ1-1; TRBD1 matches 8 bases. Germline V gene lookup returns CDR1 SGHRS and CDR2 YFSETQ. Germline trimming cut 0 bases from V and 2 bases from J; bases unmatched to any gene: 3. This CDR3 is 15 amino acids long.

J is TRBJ1-5 and V is TRBV6-6, with TRBD1 identical over 7 bases. The V gene end was trimmed by 8 bases and the J gene end by 7 bases; junction bases not matched to a gene: 14. There are 15 residues in the CDR3. Germline-derived CDR1 and CDR2 are MNHNY and SVGAGI (reference sequence). CDR3 in DNA: TGTGCCAGCGGGTCCTCAACAGGGGAAAAACAGCCCCAGCATTTT. As protein: CASGSSTGEKQPQHF.

Here the CDR3 reads CASSLSRTPGGFGTEAFF. The DNA for the CDR3 is TGTGCCAGCAGTTTATCCAGAACCCCGGGGGGGTTCGGCACTGAAGCTTTCTTT. The rearrangement joins TRBV28 to TRBJ1-1; D possibly corresponds to TRBD1 (5 bases). The V end lost 1 base, the J end lost 4 bases, and 22 bases lay between the germline ends. Germline lookup yields CDR1 MDHEN and CDR2 SYDVKM. This CDR3 spans 18 amino acids.

The rearrangement links TRBV4-1 to TRBJ2-1; 10 bases agree with TRBD2. With V trimmed by 10 bases and J by 12 bases, 9 bases remained unmatched. This CDR3 contains 12 residues. Per the germline V gene, CDR1 is MGHRA and CDR2 is YSYEKL. CDR3 sequence (DNA): TGCGCCACCGGACTAGCGGCCGGCGGGCAGTTCTTC. The encoded protein is CATGLAAGGQFF.